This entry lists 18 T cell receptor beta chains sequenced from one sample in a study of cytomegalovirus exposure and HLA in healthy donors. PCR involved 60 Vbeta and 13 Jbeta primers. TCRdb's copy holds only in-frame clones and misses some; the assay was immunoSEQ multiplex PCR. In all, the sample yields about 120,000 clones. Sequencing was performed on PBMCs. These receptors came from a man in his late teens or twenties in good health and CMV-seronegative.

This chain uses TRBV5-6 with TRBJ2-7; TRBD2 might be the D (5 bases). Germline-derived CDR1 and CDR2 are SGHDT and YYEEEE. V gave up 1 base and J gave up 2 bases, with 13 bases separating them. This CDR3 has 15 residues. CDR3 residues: CASSLRGLVAYEQYF. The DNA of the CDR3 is TGTGCCAGCAGCTTGCGCGGGCTAGTTGCCTACGAGCAGTACTTC.

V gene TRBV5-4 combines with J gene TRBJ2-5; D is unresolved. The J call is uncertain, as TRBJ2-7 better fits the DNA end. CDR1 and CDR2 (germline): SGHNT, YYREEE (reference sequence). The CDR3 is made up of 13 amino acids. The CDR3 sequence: CASSWPELYEQYF. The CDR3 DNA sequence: TGTGCCAGCAGCTGGCCAGAACTATACGAGCAGTACTTC.

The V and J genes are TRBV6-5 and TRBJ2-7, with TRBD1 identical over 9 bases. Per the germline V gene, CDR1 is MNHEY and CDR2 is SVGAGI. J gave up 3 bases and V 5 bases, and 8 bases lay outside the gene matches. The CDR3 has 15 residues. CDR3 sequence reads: CASSGPETGGYEQYF. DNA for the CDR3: TGTGCCAGCAGTGGGCCCGAGACAGGGGGCTACGAGCAGTACTTC.

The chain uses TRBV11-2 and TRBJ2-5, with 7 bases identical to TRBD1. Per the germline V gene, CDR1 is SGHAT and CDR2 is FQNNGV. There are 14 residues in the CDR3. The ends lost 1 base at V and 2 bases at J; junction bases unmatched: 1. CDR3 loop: CASSLGDRQETQYF. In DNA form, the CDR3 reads TGTGCCAGCAGCTTAGGGGACAGACAAGAGACCCAGTACTTC. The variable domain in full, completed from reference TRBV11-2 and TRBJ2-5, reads EAGVAQSPRYKIIEKRQSVAFWCNPISGHATLYWYQQILGQGPKLLIQFQNNGVVDDSQLPKDRFSAERLKGVDSTLKIQPAKLEDSAVYLCASSLGDRQETQYFGPGTRLLVL.

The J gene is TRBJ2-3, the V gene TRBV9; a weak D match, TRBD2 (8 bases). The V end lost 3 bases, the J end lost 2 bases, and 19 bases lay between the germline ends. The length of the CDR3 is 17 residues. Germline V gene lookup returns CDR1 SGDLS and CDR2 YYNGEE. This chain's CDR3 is CASSGPRGRGDTDTQYF. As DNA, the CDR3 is TGTGCCAGCAGCGGCCCGAGGGGGCGGGGGGACACAGATACGCAGTATTTT.

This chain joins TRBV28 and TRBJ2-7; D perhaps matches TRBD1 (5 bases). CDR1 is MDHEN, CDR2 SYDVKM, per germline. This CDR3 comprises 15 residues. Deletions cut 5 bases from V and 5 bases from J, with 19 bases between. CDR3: CASSPARTSYDEQYF. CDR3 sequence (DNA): TGTGCCAGCAGTCCGGCCCGGACATCCTACGACGAGCAGTACTTC.

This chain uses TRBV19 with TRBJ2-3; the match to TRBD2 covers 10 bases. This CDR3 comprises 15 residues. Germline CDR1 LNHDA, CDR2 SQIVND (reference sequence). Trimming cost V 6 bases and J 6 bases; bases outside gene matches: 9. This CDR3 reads CASSALQAGGDTQYF. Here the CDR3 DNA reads TGTGCCAGTAGCGCACTACAAGCGGGAGGGGATACGCAGTATTTT.

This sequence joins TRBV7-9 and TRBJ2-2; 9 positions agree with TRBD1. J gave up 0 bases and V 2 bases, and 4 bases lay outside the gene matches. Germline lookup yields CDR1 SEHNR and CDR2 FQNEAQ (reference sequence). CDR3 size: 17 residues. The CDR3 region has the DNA TGTGCCAGCAGCTTACAACGGACAGGGGCGAACACCGGGGAGCTGTTTTTT. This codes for CASSLQRTGANTGELFF.

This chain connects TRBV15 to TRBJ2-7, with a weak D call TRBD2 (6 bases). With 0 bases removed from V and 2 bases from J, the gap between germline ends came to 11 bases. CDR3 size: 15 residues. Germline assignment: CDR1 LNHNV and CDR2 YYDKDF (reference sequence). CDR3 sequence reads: CATSRDGGETYEQYF. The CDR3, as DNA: TGTGCCACCAGCAGAGACGGGGGAGAGACCTACGAGCAGTACTTC. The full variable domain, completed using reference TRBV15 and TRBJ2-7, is DAMVIQNPRYQVTQFGKPVTLSCSQTLNHNVMYWYQQKSSQAPKLLFHYYDKDFNNEADTPDNFQSRRPNTSFCFLDIRSPGLGDTAMYLCATSRDGGETYEQYFGPGTRLTVT.

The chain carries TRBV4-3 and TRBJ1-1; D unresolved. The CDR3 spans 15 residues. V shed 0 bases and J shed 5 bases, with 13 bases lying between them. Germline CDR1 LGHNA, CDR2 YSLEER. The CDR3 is CASSQDLGTVTEAFF. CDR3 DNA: TGCGCCAGCAGCCAAGATCTAGGAACTGTGACTGAAGCTTTCTTT.

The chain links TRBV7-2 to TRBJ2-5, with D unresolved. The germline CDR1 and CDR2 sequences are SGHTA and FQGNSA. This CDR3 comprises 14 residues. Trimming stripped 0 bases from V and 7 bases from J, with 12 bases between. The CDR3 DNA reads TGTGCCAGCAGCTTAGCAAGCCTCGATGGGACCCAGTACTTC. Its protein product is CASSLASLDGTQYF.

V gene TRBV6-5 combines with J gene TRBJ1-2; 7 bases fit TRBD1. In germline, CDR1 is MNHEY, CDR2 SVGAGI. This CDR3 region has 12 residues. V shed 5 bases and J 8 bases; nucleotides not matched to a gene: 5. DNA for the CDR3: TGTGCCAGCAGTGCGACAGGGTCAGGCTACACCTTC. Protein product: CASSATGSGYTF.

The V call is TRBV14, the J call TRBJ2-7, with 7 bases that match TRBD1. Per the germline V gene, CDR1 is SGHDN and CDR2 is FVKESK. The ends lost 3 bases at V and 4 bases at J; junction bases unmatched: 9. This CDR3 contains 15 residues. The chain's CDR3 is CASSQVPGGVYEQYF. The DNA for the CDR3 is TGTGCCAGCAGCCAGGTTCCAGGGGGTGTTTACGAGCAGTACTTC.

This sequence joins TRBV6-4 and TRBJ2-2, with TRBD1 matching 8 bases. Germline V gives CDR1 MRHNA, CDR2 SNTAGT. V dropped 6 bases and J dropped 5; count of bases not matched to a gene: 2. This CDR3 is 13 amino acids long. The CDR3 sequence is CASRRTGTGELFF. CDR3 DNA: TGTGCCAGCAGACGGACAGGGACCGGGGAGCTGTTTTTT.

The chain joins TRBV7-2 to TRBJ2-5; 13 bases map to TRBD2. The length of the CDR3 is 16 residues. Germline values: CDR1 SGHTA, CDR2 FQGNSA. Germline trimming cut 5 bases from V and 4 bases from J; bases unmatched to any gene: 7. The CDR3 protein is CASSPRTSGSGETQYF. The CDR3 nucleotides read TGTGCCAGCAGCCCGAGGACTAGCGGGAGTGGAGAGACCCAGTACTTC.

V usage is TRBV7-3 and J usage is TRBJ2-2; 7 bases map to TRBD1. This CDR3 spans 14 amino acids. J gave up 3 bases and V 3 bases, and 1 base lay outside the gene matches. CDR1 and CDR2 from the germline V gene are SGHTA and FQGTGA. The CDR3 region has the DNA TGTGCCAGCAGCTTCGACAGGGACACCGGGGAGCTGTTTTTT. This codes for CASSFDRDTGELFF.

CDR3 loop: CASTLTTGGREQYF. The CDR3 nucleotides read TGTGCCAGCACCTTAACGACAGGGGGGCGGGAGCAGTACTTC. The chain recombines TRBV27 with TRBJ2-7; 9 bases match TRBD1. Germline V gene sequence: CDR1 MNHEY, CDR2 SMNVEV (reference sequence). V was pared by 7 bases and J by 7 bases, with 11 bases of the junction left unmatched. This CDR3 has 14 residues.

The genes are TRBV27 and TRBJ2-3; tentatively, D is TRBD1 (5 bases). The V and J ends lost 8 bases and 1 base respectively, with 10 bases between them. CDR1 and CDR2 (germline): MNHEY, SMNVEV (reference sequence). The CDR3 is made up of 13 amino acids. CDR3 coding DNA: TGTGCCAGCCCCCTAGGGGGCACAGATACGCAGTATTTT. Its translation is CASPLGGTDTQYF.